The 5 T cell receptor beta chains given below trace back to one sample, sequenced in a study of blood T cell repertoires in COVID-19. Clones were read by immunoSEQ multiplex PCR, and TCRdb kept only the in-frame ones, dropping some. In the table there are 250,000 to 350,000 clones, more than 90% of which are singletons. The material sequenced was PBMCs or T cells enriched from blood (not recorded which). The receptors shown here come from a woman between 25 and 40 years old who had recovered from COVID-19.

In the case of this clone: This same CDR3 is encoded by further DNA sequences in the sample. The chain recombines TRBV9 with TRBJ2-2; 7 bases align to TRBD2. CDR3 length: 14 amino acids. CDR1 SGDLS and CDR2 YYNGEE come from the germline V gene. The ends lost 0 bases at V and 4 bases at J; junction bases unmatched: 0. CDR3 residues: CASSVVAGTGELFF. The DNA for the CDR3 is TGTGCCAGCAGCGTAGTAGCGGGCACCGGGGAGCTGTTTTTT.

This clone appeared once. The rearrangement links TRBV3-1 (or the pseudogene TRBV3-2) to TRBJ2-7; 12 nucleotides line up with TRBD2. The CDR3 covers 15 residues. Trimming removed 1 base from V and 9 bases from J; junction bases left unmatched: 7. Looked up from germline, CDR1 is LGHDT and CDR2 is YNNKEL (reference sequence). CDR3 sequence (DNA): TGTGCCAGCAGCCAAGGGGCTAGCGGGGGGGCTGCGCAGTACTTC. Translated: CASSQGASGGAAQYF.

The chain uses TRBV5-4 and TRBJ1-1; TRBD1 matches at 9 bases. Germline CDR1 is SGHNT and CDR2 is YYREEE (reference sequence). With V trimmed by 0 bases and J by 0 bases, 6 bases remained unmatched. CDR3 size: 17 residues. CDR3 nucleotides: TGTGCCAGCAGCTTGGGGACAGGGGCCCCCATGAACACTGAAGCTTTCTTT. This translates into CASSLGTGAPMNTEAFF.

The sample holds a few counts of this clone. The chain recombines TRBV6-4 with TRBJ1-5; D may be TRBD1 (6 bases). CDR1 MRHNA and CDR2 SNTAGT come from the germline V gene. Trimming shortened V by 2 bases and J by 6 bases, and 11 bases separated the two germline ends. The CDR3 totals 14 residues. In nucleotides, the CDR3 is TGTGCCAGCAGTGACCTACAGGGCTGTCAGCCCCAGCATTTT. This sequence encodes CASSDLQGCQPQHF.

The rearrangement uses TRBV3-1 (or the pseudogene TRBV3-2) and TRBJ1-2; 7 nucleotides line up with TRBD1. The CDR3 is 14 residues long. J gave up 8 bases and V 1 base, and 7 bases lay outside the gene matches. The V gene's germline CDR1 is LGHDT and CDR2 YNNKEL (reference sequence). CDR3 DNA sequence: TGTGCCAGCAGCCAAGGGTGGCAGGGGGAGGGCTACACCTTC. It translates to CASSQGWQGEGYTF.